This T cell receptor beta chain was sequenced during a study of control samples from healthy donors and cancer patients (dated by TCRdb to about 2020). As to this clone: Its binding antigen is unknown. Per-nucleotide qualities are absent, and no much larger clonotype sits a single base away.

The library was built by means of the immunoSEQ multiplex PCR assay. TCRdb limited this immuneACCESS table to in-frame rearrangements with V and J called. A share of clones is missing; checked studies link under half to unresolved V genes, and the rest is unexplained. This sample is represented by roughly 130,000 clones; about 93% of them were singletons. Roughly 1.7% of the sample belongs to the ten largest clones. Sample: PBMCs. The TCR sequence derives from a man aged 50-59 years with head and neck cancer.

In nucleotides, the sequence is TGTGCCAGCACCACTGCTGATACGCAGTATTTT. This encodes CASTTADTQYF. This chain is built from TRBV12-3 or TRBV12-4 and TRBJ2-3, with no confident D gene call. The CDR3 contains 11 residues, cysteine and phenylalanine counted. The kept DNA is CDR3 alone, 33 bases in frame from the first base. V is cut by 7 bases and J by 6 bases, and the space between the germline ends is 8 bases.